This T cell receptor beta chain is drawn from a study of somatic mutations in cytotoxic T cells in rheumatoid arthritis. Study-wide points: The study found that the largest CD8+ clone exceeded 20% of CD8+ cells in about an eighth of the 65 patients. Measurement of CD8+ T-cell clonality revealed no significant difference between rheumatoid arthritis patients and age-matched healthy controls.

In the authors' workflow: Published virus-specific TCRB sequences matched only a few of the patient CD8+ clones exceeding 1%. TCRdb's copy holds only in-frame clones and misses some; the assay was immunoSEQ multiplex PCR. That table supplies the V and J calls and clone size; D and trimming were determined from the DNA. The sample shows about 20,000 clones, approximately 82% of them seen only once. This CDR3 is 16 amino acids long. V lost 7 bases and J lost 4; bases outside the gene matches: 9. CDR1 SEHNR and CDR2 FQNEAQ come from the germline V gene (reference sequence). Regarding this clone: Its antigen is as yet unknown.

The sequencing sample was made of CD8+ T cells sorted from blood. This sequence was found in an adult with rheumatoid arthritis. The J gene is TRBJ2-2, the V gene TRBV7-9; 10 nucleotides line up with TRBD1. Here the CDR3 reads CASNGPGQGSTGELFF. In DNA form, the CDR3 reads TGTGCCAGCAACGGCCCGGGACAGGGGTCCACCGGGGAGCTGTTTTTT.